The present TCR beta chain was sequenced within a study of T cells after yellow fever vaccination. Study-level background: Fractions containing few cells were prepared with SMART-Seq v4 Ultra Low Input. Regarding the study as a whole: Booster samples showed a return of most primary-vaccination clones (under 97% CD4, about 85% CD8). The CD4 compartment and the CD8 compartment contained a small share of clonotypes in common.

This clonotype was observed a handful of times. 5'RACE template switching generated TCR cDNA, adding a universal primer site and UMIs. TCRdb used MiXCR to reprocess the 5' RACE reads, holding one entry per CDR3 protein. The sample carries about 52,000 distinct CDR3 sequences, about 6.6% recorded once. This CDR3 comprises 12 residues. The germline V gene has CDR1 SGHDT and CDR2 YYEEEE. Unmatched junction bases numbered 4, after V lost 4 bases and J lost 9 bases. The chain uses TRBV5-6 and TRBJ2-3; TRBD2 matches 8 bases. The sequence was obtained from a man between 18 and 35 years old who received the YFV17D yellow fever vaccine. Sequenced here: CD8+ T cells not binding an NS4B(214-222) dextramer, sorted from PBMCs, sampled around 45 days after the first yellow fever vaccination. CDR3 sequence (DNA): TGTGCCAGCAGCCCAGGCGGGGGGACGCAGTATTTT. It codes for CASSPGGGTQYF.